Included here is one T cell receptor beta chain sequence, with context. The antigen remains unidentified. Primers: 60 Vbeta forward and 13 Jbeta reverse. Measured with immunoSEQ multiplex PCR; TCRdb has only the in-frame clones, and not every one. Of over 85,000 clones detected, over 60% appear once; the ten largest clones hold 9.6%. The sample is drawn from a study of cytomegalovirus exposure and HLA in healthy donors. Broader study findings: As a later analysis revealed, most CMV-associated TCR beta chains appeared HLA-restricted. Accurate prediction of HLA-A and HLA-B alleles (for most subjects) was reportedly achieved from TCR beta sequences. In a later analysis, DRB1 alleles had the most associated TCRs; HLA-C alleles the fewest. CMV serostatus was the only immune exposure information that was available.

Germline CDR1 SGHTA, CDR2 FQGNSA. This CDR3 spans 15 amino acids. With V trimmed by 7 bases and J by 6 bases, 9 bases remained unmatched. J is TRBJ2-2 and V is TRBV7-2; 9 nucleotides match TRBD1. Sequenced input: PBMCs. The sequence came from a male donor in good health and CMV-seropositive. In DNA form, the CDR3 reads TGTGCCAGCACGGAGGGGACAGGGTACTCCGGGGAGCTGTTTTTT. This translates into CASTEGTGYSGELFF.